This T cell receptor (beta chain) derives from a study of cytomegalovirus exposure and HLA in healthy donors (dated by TCRdb to between 2016 and 2019). Background on the whole study: In an earlier analysis of under 600 of the donors, 250 to 300 Gb of sequence data and 90 million to 120 million unique TCR beta sequences from 150 million to 200 million T cells were reported. An early release covering over 500 HLA-typed donors comprised roughly 300 gigabases of sequencing data and roughly 85 million unique TCR sequences. Of the approximately 400 genotyped donors, 75% to 85% were placed in the genetic ancestry cluster associated with self-reported Caucasian donors. The aim of the study was to test whether cataloging public T cell receptors could identify signatures of past pathogen exposure. The T cell repertoires of some 670 subjects were profiled by immunosequencing and related to cytomegalovirus serostatus. In addition to the first cohort of approximately 670 subjects, a separate validation cohort of under 150 different subjects was used. To predict cytomegalovirus infection status, the study combined high-throughput TCR immunosequencing, statistical association of individual TCRs with disease status, and machine learning. A later analysis re-examined previously published TCR beta repertoires from hundreds of donors and added high-resolution HLA genotyping to investigate patterns of TCR occurrence. Rather than using new phenotypic data, the later analysis identified candidate immune exposures from TCR beta sequences and from how often those sequences occurred across donors. In an earlier analysis of a few hundred of the donors, high-throughput TCR beta sequencing was used to judge whether each TCR beta V gene segment behaved as functional or pseudogenic. Alongside the repertoire data, information on donor age, sex, ethnicity and CMV serostatus was compiled. Genome-wide SNP genotypes for about 55% of the roughly 670 donors were used in a later genetic analysis, which treated that subset as a discovery cohort. All discovery cohort repertoires had been generated on a single sequencing platform. Class I and class II HLA loci were covered by the typing at four-digit resolution. The number of typed donors differed by locus: roughly 629-640 for A, B, C, DRB1 and DQB1; roughly 510 for DQA1; 606 for DPA1; and around 470 for DPB1. About five DR-DQ haplotypes were handled as single units for association and clustering, since linkage in the cohort was strong. Among 398 genotyped donors of the cohort, an average of approximately 220,000 unique TCR beta nucleotide sequences was sequenced per donor, of which roughly 18% were non-productive. Broader findings and caveats from the paper: In a later analysis, several top co-occurrence clusters were reported to appear linked to parvovirus B19, influenza, CMV and Epstein-Barr virus. A cluster of highly shared sequence variants was judged likely to represent a technical artifact of the sequencing pipeline. A further reported finding was that TCR beta sequences accurately predicted the HLA-A and HLA-B alleles for most subjects in the first cohort. Because HLA typing was missing for some donors at each locus, association tests included only the typed subset. When HLA alleles, especially DR and DQ, strongly co-occurred, TCR associations were difficult to assign to individual alleles. A later analysis found that most CMV-associated TCR beta chains appeared HLA-restricted, with HLA associations seemingly driven largely by CMV exposure. Because counts were too low, seventeen rarely observed V segments, including chromosome 9 orphons, were excluded from the earlier analysis of 500 to 700 of the donors. A few of the identified cytomegalovirus-associated TCR beta chains were confirmed in vitro to be specific for cytomegalovirus antigens. Some IMGT-functional V segments, including TRBV6-2 and TRBV6-3, could not be distinguished by the 87-base-pair reads and were therefore excluded. In the study, approximately 150 TCR beta chains were listed as associated with cytomegalovirus. Compared with the approximately 670-donor mean, donors in an Asian-associated ancestry cluster had fewer N-insertions in productive TCRs, according to a later genetic analysis. According to a later analysis, TCR association rates differed among HLA loci, with DRB1 alleles showing the most associated TCRs and HLA-C alleles showing the fewest. A later analysis found that HLA-associated TCR beta chains were more clonally expanded and had lower generation probabilities than equally common non-associated chains. According to the authors, the approach could potentially be generalized to other disease states and immunological phenotypes. While some public TCRs were present in many individuals, most TCR sequences turned up only very rarely across donors. A later genetic analysis associated a missense DCLRE1C variant with V-gene and J-gene trimming of TCR beta chains, and an independent cohort replicated the association. Cytomegalovirus status was reported to be diagnosed by the classifier with high specificity and sensitivity in both the original and validation cohorts. Linkage disequilibrium might explain the correlated functional status among segregating V segments, but an unknown experimental factor could not be ruled out. A later analysis associated 15,000 to 20,000 TCR beta sequences with specific HLA alleles at a false discovery rate of 0.05. Only TCR beta chains were sequenced in this cohort, and the absence of alpha or paired-chain data limited detectable features. Roughly uniform sequencing depth across donors was assumed in presence/absence analyses, although this assumption may not hold. An earlier analysis of approximately 600 of the donors showed that most TCR beta V segments appeared in productive rearrangements either about 87% or about 30% of the time, which broadly matched IMGT annotations. Immune exposure information for the cohort was limited to CMV serostatus.

The cohort was made up of under 800 healthy bone marrow donors. Cohort members were all nominally healthy when sampled, although unrecorded immune exposures were likely present. The donor tested CMV seronegative, placing the donor among the 350 or so seronegative members of the cohort. Each donor provided a peripheral blood sample, and peripheral blood mononuclear cells were used for TCR beta sequencing. The Qiagen DNeasy Blood Extraction Kit was used to extract genomic DNA from the blood cell samples. The V end loses 1 base and the J end loses 3 bases, and a stretch of 7 bases separates them. The CDR3, cysteine through phenylalanine, is 13 amino acids long. This entry keeps only the CDR3 DNA: 39 bases, framed from base 1. From the germline V gene, CDR1 is SGHAT and CDR2 is FQNNGV. The library was built by means of the immunoSEQ multiplex PCR assay. For the multiplex PCR, a mixture combining 60 forward primers for TCR Vbeta segments and 13 reverse primers for TCR Jbeta segments was used. The CDR3 region of rearranged TCR beta genes was amplified from genomic DNA with a multiplex PCR assay. Amplified TCR beta libraries were sequenced as 87-base-pair reads on the Illumina HiSeq System. Under the source paper's analysis protocol: A later analysis tallied roughly 80 million unique TCR beta chains across the 640 or so repertoires, and approximately 12 million of those chains were shared by two or more donors. Raw reads were error-corrected and collapsed into unique sequences by a nearest-neighbor algorithm in which closely related sequences were merged to remove PCR and sequencing errors. CDR3 sequences were aligned to IMGT reference sequences to assign V, D and J gene segments. For a sequence to be retained, a match of at least six nucleotides to both a V gene segment and a J gene segment was required. A rearrangement counted as productive if the CDR3 had no stop codons and remained in frame with V and J, and every other rearrangement counted as non-productive. CDR3 was defined according to IMGT convention as the region running from the second conserved V-encoded cysteine to the conserved J-encoded phenylalanine. The earlier analysis of a few hundred of the donors excluded sequences that lacked an unambiguous match to a single V gene segment. In an earlier analysis of 587 of the donors, V segments were called functional above 56.7% productive rearrangements and were called segregating when the between-donor standard deviation exceeded 5%. A statistical classification framework was developed to diagnose cytomegalovirus status using the catalog of TCR beta chain sequences. A later analysis assigned V and J genes by comparing TCR nucleotide sequences with IMGT/GENE-DB human TR gene sequences. A later analysis assigned CDR3 sequences and most-parsimonious VDJ recombination scenarios with the TCRdist pipeline. A later analysis defined each TCR beta chain by its CDR3 amino acid sequence plus V-gene family, and excluded reads lacking a unique V-gene family. A later analysis removed several hundred highly shared, low-generation-probability nucleotide sequences to deal with suspected cross-contamination and a sequencing artifact. For each public chain, a later analysis derived a clonal expansion index from normalized ranks of inferred template counts within each repertoire. In a later analysis, generation probabilities were computed using a VDJ recombination model fitted to out-of-frame rearrangements, and the results were checked against IGoR. Hypergeometric tests were used in a later analysis to score TCR-TCR, TCR-HLA and TCR-CMV co-occurrence, with a repertoire-size bias correction applied to the TCR pairs. To estimate false discovery rates, a later analysis permuted the HLA or CMV assignments 20 times. In a later analysis, co-occurring TCRs were grouped using DBSCAN, and TCRdist sequence similarity was added for clustering within HLA-allele-positive subsets. Co-occurrence clustering excluded repertoires with fewer than 30,000 or more than 120,000 public chains, plus five with anomalous nucleotide sharing. TCRdb's version of the immuneACCESS table is confined to in-frame rearrangements and falls short of the full clone set. An unresolved V gene accounts for under half of the shortfall where checked; the remainder is of unknown origin. The V and J calls and the clone size are those of that table, but D and trimming were determined from the DNA. This sample lists approximately 150,000 clones; approximately 71% were detected once. The ten largest clones represent over 4.5% of the sample.

A remark on this clone: Which antigen it targets is not known. One base away there is no much larger clone; base qualities are not given.

The TCR comes from a male donor in good health and CMV-seronegative. In this chain, TRBV11-2 is recombined with TRBJ2-7; no D gene is confidently identified. The sequencing sample was made of PBMCs. DNA sequence: TGTGCCAGCAGCTTAGTGGCCGACTACGAGCAGTACTTC. Translated, this is CASSLVADYEQYF.